The 30 T cell receptor beta chains below were found in one sample sequenced in a study of blood T cells in healthy people across ages. The authors ran a second PCR of about 6 to 11 cycles using a sample-barcoded 5' primer and a J-beta primer mix. TCRdb processed the 5' RACE reads anew with MiXCR; each CDR3 protein has one entry. This table has 890,000 or so distinct CDR3 sequences, around 62% appearing once. The specimen was blood. These receptors came from a man aged 30 to 39 in good health.

The chain combines TRBV5-1 with TRBJ1-2, with 8 bases lining up with TRBD1. This CDR3 has 17 amino acids. Germline V gives CDR1 SGHRS, CDR2 YFSETQ. J was trimmed by 4 bases and V by 0 bases; bases with no gene match: 11. CDR3 protein: CASSLDPRGPGGYGYTF. The CDR3 DNA is TGCGCCAGCAGCTTGGATCCCAGGGGGCCGGGGGGCTATGGCTACACCTTC.

This clonotype was observed a handful of times. V is TRBV29-1 and J is TRBJ2-7; D gene uncertain. V was shortened by 4 bases and J by 5 bases, with 9 bases between the two germline ends. The germline gives CDR1 SQVTM, CDR2 ANQGSEA. The CDR3 runs to 11 residues. CDR3 residues: CSVGASHEQYF. CDR3 DNA sequence: TGCAGCGTTGGAGCTTCCCACGAGCAGTACTTC.

The chain recombines TRBV3-1 with TRBJ1-4, with D possibly being TRBD1 (5 bases). Germline V CDR1 and CDR2: LGHDT, YNNKEL (reference sequence). This CDR3 comprises 17 residues. V was pared by 5 bases and J by 0 bases, with 16 bases between. The CDR3 DNA follows: TGTGCCAGCAGCGGGACGTTTGACTTTGCAACTAATGAAAAACTGTTTTTT. Translated: CASSGTFDFATNEKLFF.

The chain links TRBV10-3 to TRBJ1-1, with D perhaps TRBD1 (6 bases). This CDR3 has 14 residues. The germline V and J ends were trimmed by 7 bases and 1 base, with 13 bases remaining between them. Germline V gene data show CDR1 as ENHRY and CDR2 as SYGVKD. The CDR3 coding sequence is TGTGCCATCAACGCTCCGGACAGGAACACTGAAGCTTTCTTT. As protein: CAINAPDRNTEAFF.

CDR3 sequence: CASSFRSERGFAEAFF. For the CDR3, the DNA is TGTGCCAGCAGTTTCCGGAGCGAGAGGGGTTTCGCTGAAGCTTTCTTT. This rearrangement joins TRBV28 to TRBJ1-1; perhaps TRBD1 as D (5 bases). CDR3 length equals 16 residues. Trimming took off 3 bases at V and 6 bases at J, with 20 bases between the two ends. Germline V gene data show CDR1 as MDHEN and CDR2 as SYDVKM.

V usage is TRBV6-2 or TRBV6-3 and J usage is TRBJ1-4, with D tentatively TRBD1 (5 bases). This CDR3 is 15 amino acids long. Germline CDR1 MNHEY, CDR2 SVGEGT. Trimming removed 2 bases from V and 4 bases from J, with 11 bases in between. The CDR3, as DNA: TGTGCCAGCAGTTACGACGAGGGGATTAATGAAAAACTGTTTTTT. It codes for CASSYDEGINEKLFF.

This clonotype was seen once. The chain recombines TRBV29-1 with TRBJ1-5, with D possibly matching TRBD1 (5 bases). V was shortened by 8 bases and J by 2 bases, with 10 bases between the two germline ends. CDR1 is SQVTM, CDR2 ANQGSEA, per germline. There are 12 residues in the CDR3. The CDR3 protein is CSTRDGNQPQHF. CDR3 coding DNA: TGCAGCACCCGGGACGGCAATCAGCCCCAGCATTTT.

This chain uses TRBV5-1 with TRBJ2-7; 7 bases are a match to TRBD2. There are 13 residues in the CDR3. V trimming: 4 bases; J trimming: 2 bases; junction bases outside the gene matches: 3. Per the germline V gene, CDR1 is SGHRS and CDR2 is YFSETQ. CDR3 amino acids: CASSGTNTYEQYF. CDR3 sequence (DNA): TGCGCCAGCAGCGGGACTAACACCTACGAGCAGTACTTC.

This sequence joins TRBV12-3 or TRBV12-4 and TRBJ2-5; D call uncertain. This CDR3 has 12 residues. Trimming took off 7 bases at V and 4 bases at J, with 10 bases between the two ends. The CDR3 DNA sequence: TGTGCCAGCACTCAAGCACTAGAGACCCAGTACTTC. It translates to CASTQALETQYF.

The chain recombines TRBV20-1 with TRBJ1-6; D is ambiguous. CDR3 size: 14 residues. From germline, CDR1 is DFQATT and CDR2 SNEGSKA (reference sequence). V was cut by 0 bases and J by 5 bases, with 8 bases left in between. The CDR3 is CSARDGPNNSPLHF. For the CDR3, the DNA is TGCAGTGCTAGAGATGGACCGAATAATTCACCCCTCCACTTT.

The chain recombines TRBV4-2 with TRBJ2-3, with TRBD1 identical over 7 bases. This CDR3 region has 17 residues. Germline V gene sequence: CDR1 LGHNA, CDR2 YNFKEQ. J lost 2 bases, V lost 0 bases, and 8 bases had no gene match. The CDR3 bases are TGTGCCAGCAGCCAAGATCACGGACAGGCTATCACAGATACGCAGTATTTT. This sequence encodes CASSQDHGQAITDTQYF.

This clonotype was seen once. The chain uses TRBV11-3 and TRBJ2-1; D uncertain. Trimming left V 5 bases short and J 6 bases short, with 17 bases between. CDR3 length: 15 amino acids. Germline-derived CDR1 and CDR2 are SGHNT and YENEEA. CDR3: CASSPRGSRSNEQFF. For the CDR3, the DNA is TGTGCCAGCAGCCCCCGAGGTTCACGCTCCAATGAGCAGTTCTTC.

The chain links TRBV4-3 to TRBJ2-2; perhaps TRBD2 as D (5 bases). V lost 1 base to trimming and J lost 5 bases, with 11 bases between them. The CDR3 length is 15 residues. The V gene's germline CDR1 is LGHNA and CDR2 YSLEER. The CDR3 bases are TGCGCCAGCAGCCAAGGCGGACCGGGAACCGGGGAGCTGTTTTTT. Amino acid sequence: CASSQGGPGTGELFF.

At least ten counts were recorded for this clonotype. The chain combines TRBV6-2 or TRBV6-3 with TRBJ1-6; unclear D gene. With 4 bases removed from V and 8 bases from J, the gap between germline ends came to 18 bases. CDR3 size: 16 residues. CDR1 is MNHEY and CDR2 is SVGEGT in the germline V gene. The CDR3 sequence is CASSSGPSKGYSPLHF. In DNA, the CDR3 is TGTGCCAGCAGTTCCGGACCCTCCAAGGGATATTCACCCCTCCACTTT.

In this sample, this clonotype turned up a few times. The genes are TRBV29-1 and TRBJ1-2; D uncertain. Trimming cost V 4 bases and J 0 bases, with 3 bases left between them. Germline V gives CDR1 SQVTM, CDR2 ANQGSEA. The CDR3 covers 11 residues. CDR3: CSVAANYGYTF. In DNA, the CDR3 is TGCAGCGTTGCTGCTAACTATGGCTACACCTTC.

V gene TRBV10-3 combines with J gene TRBJ1-4; 8 nucleotides agree with TRBD1. The CDR3 totals 14 residues. CDR1 is ENHRY, CDR2 SYGVKD, per germline. The junction had 6 bases not matched to a gene; V was cut back by 4 bases and J by 8 bases. The CDR3 bases are TGTGCCATCAGTGGTCAGGGGGCAGGGGAAAAACTGTTTTTT. Residues: CAISGQGAGEKLFF.

V and J are TRBV5-1 and TRBJ2-1; 8 bases agree with TRBD2. The germline gives CDR1 SGHRS, CDR2 YFSETQ. V gave up 4 bases and J gave up 0 bases; unmatched junction bases: 12. CDR3 length: 18 residues. The chain's CDR3 is CASSPGGGGPSSYNEQFF. CDR3 coding DNA: TGCGCCAGCAGCCCTGGCGGCGGGGGGCCGAGCTCCTACAATGAGCAGTTCTTC.

This clonotype was picked up a small number of times. V usage is TRBV29-1 and J usage is TRBJ2-3, with 10 bases fitting TRBD1. Germline trimming cut 3 bases from V and 5 bases from J; bases unmatched to any gene: 5. Germline assignment: CDR1 SQVTM and CDR2 ANQGSEA. The CDR3 sequence is 14 residues long. The CDR3 DNA sequence: TGCAGCGTTGAGAGACAGGGGGCAGGAGATACGCAGTATTTT. It codes for CSVERQGAGDTQYF.

As concerns this clonotype: A junction boundary mismatches the germline segment, possibly from a read error. V usage is TRBV28 and J usage is TRBJ2-1; 12 bases align to TRBD2. CDR1 is MDHEN and CDR2 is SYDVKM in the germline V gene. The CDR3 contains 18 residues. In DNA, the CDR3 is TGTACCAGCGGCCTTACTAGCGGGGGGCCGAGCTCCTACAATGAGCAGTTCTTC. Protein product: CTSGLTSGGPSSYNEQFF.

J is TRBJ2-1 and V is TRBV2; a weak D match, TRBD2 (7 bases). V was pared by 10 bases and J by 6 bases, with 19 bases between. The CDR3 covers 14 residues. Germline lookup yields CDR1 SNHLY and CDR2 FYNNEI. The DNA of the CDR3 is TGTGCCATTCCGAGGGAAGGGGGGGGCAATGAGCAGTTCTTC. This sequence encodes CAIPREGGGNEQFF.

This clonotype showed up many times. This rearrangement joins TRBV6-5 to TRBJ2-7, with 9 bases identical to TRBD1. V was clipped by 6 bases and J by 3 bases; unmatched bases: 9. The CDR3 runs 15 residues. The germline gives CDR1 MNHEY, CDR2 SVGAGI. The CDR3 region is CASSSPGQGFYEQYF. The CDR3 DNA reads TGTGCCAGCAGCTCCCCGGGACAGGGCTTCTACGAGCAGTACTTC.

V is TRBV7-2 and J is TRBJ1-2; D gene unclear. V lost 1 base and J lost 2, with 8 bases in between. Per germline, CDR1 SGHTA and CDR2 FQGNSA. The CDR3 is 14 amino acids. The chain's CDR3 is CASSLVVGNYGYTF. CDR3 sequence (DNA): TGTGCCAGCAGCTTAGTGGTCGGGAACTATGGCTACACCTTC.

J is TRBJ2-2 and V is TRBV20-1; the D gene could be TRBD1 or TRBD2 (5 bases each). With 3 bases removed from V and 2 bases from J, the gap between germline ends came to 16 bases. Per germline, CDR1 DFQATT and CDR2 SNEGSKA (reference sequence). CDR3 size: 16 residues. CDR3 amino acids: CSASPWDQPNTGELFF. The CDR3 DNA reads as TGCAGTGCTAGCCCGTGGGACCAACCAAACACCGGGGAGCTGTTTTTT.

This chain joins TRBV12-3 or TRBV12-4 and TRBJ1-2; 7 bases line up with TRBD1. V shed 2 bases and J 5 bases; nucleotides not matched to a gene: 11. CDR3 length: 16 residues. This CDR3 reads CASSLRGVGQEYGYTF. The CDR3, as DNA: TGTGCCAGCAGTTTAAGGGGGGTCGGACAGGAATATGGCTACACCTTC.

CDR3 loop: CASSASGTGGTETQYF. CDR3 sequence (DNA): TGTGCCAGCAGCGCGAGCGGGACAGGGGGAACGGAGACCCAGTACTTC. J is TRBJ2-5 and V is TRBV9; TRBD1 matches 11 bases. In germline, CDR1 is SGDLS, CDR2 YYNGEE. V lost 3 bases, J lost 5 bases, and 9 bases stayed unmatched. The CDR3 totals 16 residues. Combining the CDR3 with reference TRBV9 and TRBJ2-5 gives the whole variable domain DSGVTQTPKHLITATGQRVTLRCSPRSGDLSVYWYQQSLDQGLQFLIQYYNGEERAKGNILERFSAQQFPDLHSELNLSSLELGDSALYFCASSASGTGGTETQYFGPGTRLLVL.

This clonotype was observed a handful of times. V is TRBV6-1 and J is TRBJ2-3; D is unresolved. Germline V gene data show CDR1 as MNHNS and CDR2 as SASEGT. The CDR3 consists of 13 residues. Deletions cut 5 bases from V and 5 bases from J, with 11 bases between. The CDR3 loop is CASSLRLGDTQYF. The CDR3 coding sequence is TGTGCCAGCAGTCTAAGGTTGGGAGATACGCAGTATTTT.

Points on this clonotype: Germline is not matched at one junction end, which may reflect a read error. This sequence joins TRBV4-3 and TRBJ2-2; D is possibly TRBD1 (6 bases). This CDR3 region has 16 residues. Germline-derived CDR1 and CDR2 are LGHNA and YSLEER. CDR3 DNA: TGCGCCAGCAACCAAGAACCAGGGACAAACACCGGGGAGCTGTTTTTT. Translated, it gives CASNQEPGTNTGELFF.

The chain has TRBV12-3 or TRBV12-4 and TRBJ2-5; D unresolved. V lost 6 bases, J lost 1 base, and 6 bases lay in between. This CDR3 contains 12 residues. The CDR3 region is CASRSPQETQYF. The CDR3 DNA sequence: TGTGCCAGCAGGTCTCCCCAAGAGACCCAGTACTTC.

The chain employs TRBV5-1 and TRBJ2-1, with 12 nucleotides matching TRBD1. Germline CDR1 reads SGHRS; CDR2 reads YFSETQ. The CDR3 length is 16 residues. The V gene end was trimmed by 4 bases and the J gene end by 4 bases; junction bases not matched to a gene: 6. The CDR3 DNA sequence: TGCGCCAGCAGCAGCGGGGACAGGGGGCCGTACAATGAGCAGTTCTTC. Its protein product is CASSSGDRGPYNEQFF.

The V and J genes are TRBV15 and TRBJ2-7; weak D call: TRBD2 (6 bases). V lost 5 bases, J lost 6 bases, and 23 bases lay in between. CDR3 size: 16 residues. Germline lookup yields CDR1 LNHNV and CDR2 YYDKDF (reference sequence). DNA for the CDR3: TGTGCCACCAGCTCCACTGGCGGGACCGGCACCCGCGAGCAGTACTTC. Amino acid sequence: CATSSTGGTGTREQYF.